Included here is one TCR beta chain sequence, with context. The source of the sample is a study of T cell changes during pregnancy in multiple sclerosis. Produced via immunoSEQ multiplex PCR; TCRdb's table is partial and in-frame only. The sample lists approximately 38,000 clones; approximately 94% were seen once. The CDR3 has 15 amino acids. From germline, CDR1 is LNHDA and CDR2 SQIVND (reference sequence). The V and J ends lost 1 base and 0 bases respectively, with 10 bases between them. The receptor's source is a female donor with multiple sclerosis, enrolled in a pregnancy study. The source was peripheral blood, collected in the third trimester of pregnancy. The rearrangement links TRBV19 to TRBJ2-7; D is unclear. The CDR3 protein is CASSIGAKSSYEQYF. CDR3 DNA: TGTGCCAGTAGTATAGGGGCTAAAAGCTCCTACGAGCAGTACTTC. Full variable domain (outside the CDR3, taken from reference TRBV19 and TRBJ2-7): DGGITQSPKYLFRKEGQNVTLSCEQNLNHDAMYWYRQDPGQGLRLIYYSQIVNDFQKGDIAEGYSVSREKKESFPLTVTSAQKNPTAFYLCASSIGAKSSYEQYFGPGTRLTVT.